The rows below give T cell receptor beta chains drawn from one sample of a study of T-cell memory formation after mild COVID-19. A single record per CDR3 protein comes from TCRdb applying MiXCR to the 5' RACE reads. The sample shows 120,000 to 150,000 distinct CDR3 sequences, under 7% of them seen only once. The sequencing input was PBMCs or a T cell subset sorted from them (not recorded which). The receptors stem from an adult woman who had mild COVID-19 (a few samples of this study predate the infection). Cell type and time point are not known. CDR3s include the opening cysteine and the closing phenylalanine or tryptophan. Each record gives: clone size, J gene, V gene, D gene, CDR3 DNA, CDR3 protein. D genes are given only for firm matches. The size entry is marked missing in some rows and otherwise reads once, few, many or a size class.

>few|TRBJ2-1|TRBV20-1|TRBD1
TGCAGTCAACACCAGACAGGGGGCGAGTCCAATGAGCAGTTCTTC
CSQHQTGGESNEQFF
>many|TRBJ2-7|TRBV10-3|TRBD1
TGTGCCATCAGTGGTGGACAGGGCTCGAACTACGAGCAGTACTTC
CAISGGQGSNYEQYF
>NA|TRBJ1-1|TRBV11-2|NA
TGTGCCAGCAGCTCGCACCGGGGTGGTGAAGCTTTCTTT
CASSSHRGGEAFF
>few|TRBJ2-2|TRBV9|TRBD2
TGTGCCAGCAGCGTAGGGGGGGGACTTTACACCGGGGAGCTGTTTTTT
CASSVGGGLYTGELFF
>NA|TRBJ2-3|TRBV4-2|NA
TGTGCCAGCAGCCAAAGGGTAGAAACAGATACGCAGTATTTT
CASSQRVETDTQYF
>NA|TRBJ2-4|TRBV24-1|NA
TGTGCCACCAGTGAAGCCCGGGCCGCCGTTCAGTACTTC
CATSEARAAVQYF
>few|TRBJ1-4|TRBV20-1|TRBD1
TGCAGTGCTGTGGGACAGGAGAATGAAAAACTGTTTTTT
CSAVGQENEKLFF
>many|TRBJ2-5|TRBV20-1|NA
TGCAGTGCTTCCCCTCGAGGGGGCCAAGAGACCCAGTACTTC
CSASPRGGQETQYF
>many|TRBJ2-7|TRBV6-5|TRBD1
TGTGCCAGCAGTTACTATCGGACAGGGCACGAGCAGTACTTC
CASSYYRTGHEQYF
>many|TRBJ2-3|TRBV12-3/TRBV12-4|NA
TGTGCCAGCAGTTTAAGAGGAGATACGCAGTATTTT
CASSLRGDTQYF
>few|TRBJ1-1|TRBV9|NA
TGTGCCAGCAGCGTAGAAGTGGGGGCAGGGGTTTCTGAAGCTTTCTTT
CASSVEVGAGVSEAFF
>many|TRBJ2-1|TRBV7-9|TRBD1
TGTGCCAGCAGCTTTTGGACAGGACCGAGCTCCTACAATGAGCAGTTCTTC
CASSFWTGPSSYNEQFF
>many|TRBJ1-2|TRBV6-5|TRBD1
TGTGCCAGCAGTGGACAGGGGGTGAGAAAAGGCTACACCTTC
CASSGQGVRKGYTF
>many|TRBJ1-2|TRBV6-6|TRBD1
TGTGCCAGCAGTTACGGGACAGGTGGTAACTATGGCTACACCTTC
CASSYGTGGNYGYTF
>NA|TRBJ2-7|TRBV15|TRBD1
TGTGCCACCAGCAGACAGGGACAGGGGGTGGGAGAGCAGTACTTC
CATSRQGQGVGEQYF
>many|TRBJ2-3|TRBV12-3/TRBV12-4|TRBD2
TGTGCCAGCAGTTTTGGCGGGAGCCCAGATACGCAGTATTTT
CASSFGGSPDTQYF
>NA|TRBJ2-3|TRBV5-1|NA
TGCGCCAGCAGCGTTACACAGGATACGCAGTATTTT
CASSVTQDTQYF
>many|TRBJ2-7|TRBV12-3/TRBV12-4|NA
TGTGCCAGCAGTTACGAGCAGTACTTC
CASSYEQYF
>NA|TRBJ1-1|TRBV3-1|TRBD1
TGTGCCAGCAGCACCCGGGACAGGAATGAAGCTTTCTTT
CASSTRDRNEAFF
>few|TRBJ1-6|TRBV2|NA
TGTGCCAGCACGGCAGGGTCCGGCAATTCACCCCTCCACTTT
CASTAGSGNSPLHF
>few|TRBJ2-2|TRBV29-1|NA
TGCAGCGCCCCCCGGAACACCGGGGAGCTGTTTTTT
CSAPRNTGELFF
>NA|TRBJ2-1|TRBV6-4|NA
TGTGCCAGCAGTGACACAAACAATGAGCAGTTCTTC
CASSDTNNEQFF
>NA|TRBJ1-5|TRBV7-8|NA
TGTGCCAGCAGCTTGGTTACAGCGGGCAATCAGCCCCAGCATTTT
CASSLVTAGNQPQHF
>many|TRBJ2-5|TRBV12-3/TRBV12-4|NA
TGTGCCAGCAGTTTAGGAGACAGGAAAGAGACCCAGTACTTC
CASSLGDRKETQYF
>many|TRBJ2-1|TRBV6-2/TRBV6-3|NA
TGTGCCAGCCGTATGGCGGGAACCTACAATGAGCAGTTCTTC
CASRMAGTYNEQFF
>NA|TRBJ1-4|TRBV25-1|NA
TGTGCCAGCAGGGCTAATGAAAAACTGTTTTTT
CASRANEKLFF
>few|TRBJ2-5|TRBV9|NA
TGTGCCAGCAGCGCGCCGGGAGCACAAGAGACCCAGTACTTC
CASSAPGAQETQYF
>few|TRBJ1-4|TRBV15|NA
TGTGCCACCAGCAGAGGCCTAGGGGTCGATAATGAAAAACTGTTTTTT
CATSRGLGVDNEKLFF
>NA|TRBJ1-1|TRBV10-3|TRBD1
TGTGCCGTCAGGGGGGAAACTGACGCTTTCTTT
CAVRGETDAFF
>many|TRBJ2-1|TRBV7-3|NA
TGTGCCAGCAGCTTGGGGACGGGCTCCTACAATGAGCAGTTCTTC
CASSLGTGSYNEQFF
>few|TRBJ2-1|TRBV12-3/TRBV12-4|TRBD2
TGTGCCAGCAGAAGAACTAGCGGCACAGGAAGCTCCTACAATGAGCAGTTCTTC
CASRRTSGTGSSYNEQFF
>many|TRBJ2-1|TRBV12-3/TRBV12-4|NA
TGTGCCAGCAGTGGAGCGGCCCCAGTCAATGAGCAGTTCTTC
CASSGAAPVNEQFF
>many|TRBJ2-7|TRBV19|NA
TGTGCCAGTAGCGAGAGGGCAGGAGACGAGCAGTACTTC
CASSERAGDEQYF
>many|TRBJ2-3|TRBV3-1|NA
TGTGCCAGCGGTCCACTAGGGGGAAATACGCAGTATTTT
CASGPLGGNTQYF
>NA|TRBJ2-5|TRBV29-1|NA
TGCAGCGTTTTTATGGGCGGGGTACGAGAGACCCAGTACTTC
CSVFMGGVRETQYF
>few|TRBJ1-1|TRBV5-5|NA
TGTGCCAGAGCACTGGATCGGACCCTAGGCGATTCAGCTTTCTTT
CARALDRTLGDSAFF
>NA|TRBJ1-1|TRBV20-1|NA
TGCAGTGCTTCACAGGGTTATACTGAAGCTTTCTTT
CSASQGYTEAFF
>NA|TRBJ1-1|TRBV30|NA
TGTGCCTGGAGGGCAGGGATGAACACTGAAGCTTTCTTT
CAWRAGMNTEAFF
>many|TRBJ2-1|TRBV6-2/TRBV6-3|NA
TGTGCCAGCAGTATCCACAGCGGGCACTCCTACAATGAGCAGTTCTTC
CASSIHSGHSYNEQFF
>many|TRBJ1-5|TRBV5-5|NA
TGTGCCAGCAGCTTGGCCCCTCGGGGGTATCAGCCCCAGCATTTT
CASSLAPRGYQPQHF
>many|TRBJ2-1|TRBV20-1|TRBD2
TGCAGTGCTAGAGTGTCTAGCGGGGAGTTACGAAATGAGCAGTTCTTC
CSARVSSGELRNEQFF
>NA|TRBJ1-2|TRBV12-3/TRBV12-4|NA
TGTGCCAGCAGTAAACGGAGCCAGGTCTACAGCTATGGCTACACCTTC
CASSKRSQVYSYGYTF
>few|TRBJ2-6|TRBV7-8|NA
TGTGCCAGCAGCACCATTTCTCTCTCTGGGGCCAACGTCCTGACTTTC
CASSTISLSGANVLTF
>NA|TRBJ2-7|TRBV21-1|NA
TGTGCCAGCAGCTTCTTCCAGGAGAGCCCTGCCTACGAGCAGTACTTC
CASSFFQESPAYEQYF
>NA|TRBJ2-1|TRBV24-1|NA
TGTGCCACCAGTGATTTGCTCGGTTTGCATGAGCAGTTCTTC
CATSDLLGLHEQFF